The following is a T cell receptor beta chain sequence with its context. These data come from a study of blood T cells in healthy people across ages. The CDR3 has 13 residues. CDR1 DFQATT and CDR2 SNEGSKA come from the germline V gene (reference sequence). The V end lost 0 bases, the J end lost 3 bases, and 6 bases lay between the germline ends. The authors ran a second PCR of about 7 to 11 cycles using a sample-barcoded 5' primer and a J-beta primer mix. TCRdb re-called the 5' RACE reads through MiXCR, storing one row per CDR3 protein. The sample includes approximately 880,000 distinct CDR3 sequences, around 48% seen only once; the top ten take 10% to 15%.

The rearrangement uses TRBV20-1 and TRBJ1-5; D gene uncertain. Sequencing was done on a sample of blood. The TCR comes from a man in his thirties or forties in good health. The CDR3 loop is CSARDMANQPQHF. CDR3 DNA sequence: TGCAGTGCTAGAGACATGGCCAATCAGCCCCAGCATTTT.